This entry describes one TCR beta chain. Sequencing used immunoSEQ multiplex PCR; TCRdb keeps in-frame clones, though not all of them. The sample lists under 20,000 clones; about four fifths were seen once. The CDR3 has 14 residues. Germline loops: CDR1 LNHDA, CDR2 SQIVND (reference sequence). With 3 bases removed from V and 3 bases from J, the gap between germline ends came to 11 bases. The sample originates from a study of graft-versus-host responses after intestinal transplantation. Study information: Recipients were all induced with anti-thymocyte globulin, then given tacrolimus and steroids for 2 to 3 years.

The origin of this receptor is a human patient who received an intestinal transplant, so some T cells may come from the graft donor. The starting material was PBMCs, obtained 14 days after transplant. The chain employs TRBV19 and TRBJ2-5; D gene uncertain. This chain's CDR3 is CASSIIGQKETQYF. Here the CDR3 DNA reads TGTGCCAGTAGTATTATCGGGCAGAAAGAGACCCAGTACTTC.